The entry below describes one T cell receptor (beta chain). Sequencing was performed with immunoSEQ multiplex PCR; in TCRdb, only in-frame clones are kept and a portion is missing. The table records thousands of clones, approximately 84% of them present only once. The sample comes from a study of regulatory and conventional T cells in RAG deficiency. The sorted conventional CD4+ T cells were CD25-low and CD127-high, with genomic DNA sequenced. Germline V lookup: CDR1 LGHNA, CDR2 YSLEER. This CDR3 has 16 amino acids. Sequenced material: CD4+ effector T cells sorted from blood. This TCR came from a human donor with RAG deficiency presenting as severe combined immunodeficiency. The rearrangement uses TRBV4-3 and TRBJ2-5; D unresolved. The DNA end favors TRBJ2-7, so the J call may be wrong. CDR3 protein: CASSLQWASLTYEQYF. In nucleotides, the CDR3 is TGCGCCAGCAGCCTGCAATGGGCCAGCCTTACCTACGAGCAGTACTTC.